This T cell receptor (beta chain) derives from a study of blood T cell repertoires in COVID-19. On the study more broadly: The origin of the acute and convalescent COVID-19 samples was the United States, Italy and Spain. PBMCs, B-cell-depleted T cells, or T cells were the source of the cDNA or gDNA that made up the material.

Original methodology: By means of reference gene primer amplification, nucleated cell counts were estimated. Here immunoSEQ multiplex PCR was the method, and the copy in TCRdb shows in-frame clones only, minus some. Clone size and the V and J calls come from that table; the DNA yielded D and trimming. This table has fewer than 200,000 clones, 88% appearing once. The ends were cut back, 3 bases at V and 7 bases at J, with 10 bases in the middle. This CDR3 comprises 13 residues. The chain combines TRBV12-3 or TRBV12-4 with TRBJ1-5; no clear D gene. The specimen sequenced was peripheral blood. The receptor was isolated from a man between 35 and 55 years old with active or convalescent COVID-19. The CDR3 loop is CASSFGEPQPQHF. The DNA for the CDR3 is TGTGCCAGCAGTTTTGGGGAGCCCCAGCCCCAGCATTTT.